Below are 18 T cell receptor beta chains sequenced from a single sample in a study of T cell responses to AZD1222 COVID-19 vaccine. Generated by immunoSEQ multiplex PCR, the TCRdb table keeps only in-frame clones and is missing some. The sample contains about 160,000 clones, less than 95% of which appear only once. Sequencing was performed on peripheral blood, taken on day 0 of AZD1222 vaccination. These receptors were taken from an adult in good health.

This chain links TRBV3-1 (or the pseudogene TRBV3-2) with TRBJ1-3; D might be TRBD1 (6 bases). Germline CDR1 is LGHDT and CDR2 is YNNKEL (reference sequence). Trimming stripped 4 bases from V and 4 bases from J, with 11 bases between. The CDR3 is made up of 14 amino acids. The CDR3 sequence is CASSLGARGNTIYF. CDR3 DNA: TGTGCCAGCAGCCTGGGGGCGCGGGGAAACACCATATATTTT.

The genes are TRBV12-3 or TRBV12-4 and TRBJ1-2; D gene ambiguous. The CDR3 contains 13 residues. Trimming stripped 6 bases from V and 4 bases from J, with 12 bases between. The CDR3 protein is CASRYQDFYGYTF. DNA for the CDR3: TGTGCCAGCAGATATCAGGACTTCTATGGCTACACCTTC.

The CDR3 region is CASSLLQGAISEQFF. DNA for the CDR3: TGTGCCAGCAGCTTACTACAGGGGGCGATTAGTGAGCAGTTCTTC. This chain links TRBV7-8 with TRBJ2-1, with 9 bases matching TRBD1. Trimming at V came to 2 bases and at J to 9 bases, leaving 8 bases not matched to a gene. CDR1 is SGHVS, CDR2 FQNEAQ, per germline. The CDR3 loop spans 15 amino acids.

The rearrangement links TRBV18 to TRBJ2-1; 7 bases line up with TRBD2. Trimming cost V 1 base and J 3 bases; bases outside gene matches: 3. The CDR3 runs 15 residues. In germline, CDR1 is KGHSH, CDR2 LQKENI. CDR3 in DNA: TGTGCCAGCTCACCACGAACTAGCGACTACAATGAGCAGTTCTTC. This sequence encodes CASSPRTSDYNEQFF.

As to this clone: Other DNA sequences within the sample encode an identical CDR3. V usage is TRBV2 and J usage is TRBJ2-3; TRBD2 aligns across 12 bases. Trimming cost V 2 bases and J 3 bases; bases outside gene matches: 0. CDR1 SNHLY and CDR2 FYNNEI come from the germline V gene. The CDR3 consists of 15 residues. The chain's CDR3 is CASSELAGGTDTQYF. The DNA of the CDR3 is TGTGCCAGCAGTGAACTAGCGGGAGGGACAGATACGCAGTATTTT.

V and J are TRBV4-1 and TRBJ2-1, with 9 bases fitting TRBD1. The germline CDR1 and CDR2 sequences are MGHRA and YSYEKL. Trimming removed 3 bases from V and 6 bases from J; junction bases left unmatched: 3. This CDR3 region has 14 residues. The CDR3 sequence is CASSQRQGGNEQFF. The CDR3 region has the DNA TGCGCCAGCAGCCAGCGACAGGGGGGCAATGAGCAGTTCTTC.

V and J are TRBV4-2 and TRBJ1-1, with 7 positions matching TRBD1. The CDR3 sequence is 14 residues long. V was clipped by 5 bases and J by 3 bases; unmatched bases: 6. In germline, CDR1 is LGHNA, CDR2 YNFKEQ. In nucleotides, the CDR3 is TGTGCCAGCAGCTTCACTACAGGGGACACTGAAGCTTTCTTT. Translation gives CASSFTTGDTEAFF.

The DNA for the CDR3 is TGTGCCAGCACCCTCGAGACTGGAGAGACCCAGTACTTC. Encoded protein: CASTLETGETQYF. V is TRBV5-6 and J is TRBJ2-5; D is unclear. With 6 bases removed from V and 4 bases from J, the gap between germline ends came to 13 bases. CDR3 length: 13 amino acids. CDR1 and CDR2 from the germline V gene are SGHDT and YYEEEE.

This sequence joins TRBV7-3 and TRBJ1-1; no definite D call. This CDR3 is 13 amino acids long. The germline gives CDR1 SGHTA, CDR2 FQGTGA. V lost 0 bases and J lost 1, with 3 bases in between. CDR3 DNA sequence: TGTGCCAGCAGCTTAACCCGGAACACTGAAGCTTTCTTT. Protein product: CASSLTRNTEAFF.

The chain recombines TRBV18 with TRBJ1-6; D may be TRBD1 (5 bases). The V end lost 6 bases, the J end lost 6 bases, and 15 bases lay between the germline ends. CDR1 KGHSH and CDR2 LQKENI come from the germline V gene. The CDR3 runs to 15 residues. CDR3 coding DNA: TGTGCCAGCTCCGAAGGGGCGGGTGGTAATTCACCCCTCCACTTT. Residues: CASSEGAGGNSPLHF. Variable domain in full (rest from reference TRBV18 and TRBJ1-6): NAGVMQNPRHLVRRRGQEARLRCSPMKGHSHVYWYRQLPEEGLKFMVYLQKENIIDESGMPKERFSAEFPKEGPSILRIQQVVRGDSAAYFCASSEGAGGNSPLHFGNGTRLTVT.

The chain employs TRBV6-2 or TRBV6-3 and TRBJ2-3, with 10 bases identical to TRBD2. The germline V gene has CDR1 MNHEY and CDR2 SVGEGT. This CDR3 is 17 amino acids long. V trimming: 2 bases; J trimming: 1 base; junction bases outside the gene matches: 6. CDR3 in amino acids: CASSYTTGLAGTDTQYF. The CDR3 coding sequence is TGTGCCAGCAGTTACACTACAGGACTAGCGGGCACAGATACGCAGTATTTT.

The chain is built from TRBV30 and TRBJ2-2; weak D call: TRBD2 (6 bases). Germline V gene data show CDR1 as GTSNPN and CDR2 as SVGIG (reference sequence). V lost 7 bases and J 0 bases, leaving 9 bases between the germline ends. The CDR3 totals 13 residues. CDR3 in amino acids: CAYGTANTGELFF. CDR3 DNA: TGTGCCTATGGGACTGCGAACACCGGGGAGCTGTTTTTT. Combining the CDR3 with reference TRBV30 and TRBJ2-2 gives the whole variable domain SQTIHQWPATLVQPVGSPLSLECTVEGTSNPNLYWYRQAAGRGLQLLFYSVGIGQISSEVPQNLSASRPQDRQFILSSKKLLLSDSGFYLCAYGTANTGELFFGEGSRLTVL.

V is TRBV9 and J is TRBJ2-1; D unclear. CDR1 is SGDLS and CDR2 is YYNGEE in the germline V gene. The CDR3 consists of 12 residues. V lost 0 bases, J lost 3 bases, and 1 base lay in between. CDR3 nucleotides: TGTGCCAGCAGCGTAGTCTACAATGAGCAGTTCTTC. It translates to CASSVVYNEQFF. Looking up the rest from reference TRBV9 and TRBJ2-1 gives the full variable domain: DSGVTQTPKHLITATGQRVTLRCSPRSGDLSVYWYQQSLDQGLQFLIQYYNGEERAKGNILERFSAQQFPDLHSELNLSSLELGDSALYFCASSVVYNEQFFGPGTRLTVL.

The chain uses TRBV7-2 and TRBJ1-1; D is possibly TRBD1 (6 bases). The length of the CDR3 is 14 residues. The germline V and J ends were trimmed by 2 bases and 6 bases, with 13 bases remaining between them. Per the germline V gene, CDR1 is SGHTA and CDR2 is FQGNSA. CDR3 sequence: CASSLRGIGAEAFF. CDR3 DNA sequence: TGTGCCAGCAGCTTAAGGGGGATCGGGGCTGAAGCTTTCTTT. Complete variable domain (other parts from reference TRBV7-2 and TRBJ1-1): GAGVSQSPSNKVTEKGKDVELRCDPISGHTALYWYRQSLGQGLEFLIYFQGNSAPDKSGLPSDRFSAERTGGSVSTLTIQRTQQEDSAVYLCASSLRGIGAEAFFGQGTRLTVV.

The V and J genes are TRBV5-4 and TRBJ2-7; 7 bases are shared with TRBD1. CDR3 length: 14 amino acids. J was trimmed by 0 bases and V by 4 bases; bases with no gene match: 4. Germline V lookup: CDR1 SGHNT, CDR2 YYREEE (reference sequence). CDR3 sequence reads: CASSRQGSSYEQYV. In DNA form, the CDR3 reads TGTGCCAGCAGCCGACAGGGAAGCTCCTACGAGCAGTACGTC.

The gene calls are TRBV7-8 and TRBJ2-1; TRBD2 is a possible D gene (6 bases). Germline V lookup: CDR1 SGHVS, CDR2 FQNEAQ. The CDR3 covers 13 residues. The V and J ends lost 7 bases and 12 bases respectively, with 19 bases between them. Written as DNA, the CDR3 is TGTGCCAGCACGGGACTCCGAAGTAACGGGCAGTTCTTC. It codes for CASTGLRSNGQFF.

The V gene is TRBV25-1, the J gene TRBJ2-1, with D possibly matching TRBD2 (5 bases). CDR3 size: 18 residues. V was pared by 5 bases and J by 1 base, with 21 bases between. Germline V lookup: CDR1 MGHDK, CDR2 SYGVNS. CDR3 in amino acids: CASSFDPRLPLSYNEQFF. CDR3 DNA: TGTGCCAGCAGTTTTGACCCCAGACTACCCCTATCCTACAATGAGCAGTTCTTC.

The rearrangement joins TRBV7-6 to TRBJ1-4; D perhaps matches TRBD1 (5 bases). V was shortened by 5 bases and J by 8 bases, with 21 bases between the two germline ends. Germline V gene lookup returns CDR1 SGHVS and CDR2 FNYEAQ. The CDR3 sequence is 16 residues long. This chain's CDR3 is CASSGKLGGRGEKLFF. For the CDR3, the DNA is TGTGCCAGCAGCGGGAAGCTGGGGGGACGGGGCGAAAAACTGTTTTTT.